A selection of T cell receptor beta chains follows, all from one sample in a study of a mutant IDH1 vaccine in newly diagnosed glioma. No antigen has been assigned to these receptors. Some clones are missing from TCRdb's copy, which holds only in-frame ones; the method was immunoSEQ multiplex PCR. Of about 130,000 clones in the sample, about four fifths are singletons; the top ten hold around 5.5%. The sequencing here drew on PBMCs, taken from a glioma patient whose treatment included an IDH1 peptide vaccine. Receptor source: a man aged 40-49 years with glioma. Each CDR3 is given with its conserved first and last residue. Fields, in order: J gene, D gene, V gene, clone size, CDR3 protein, CDR3 DNA. The D gene is left open where the match is weak. Size is stated for part of the rows, as once, few or many counts, or as a class when the clone is expanded.

J gene: TRBJ1-5
D gene: -
V gene: TRBV7-8
clone size: once
CDR3 protein: CASSSPGHSNQPQHF
CDR3 DNA: TGTGCCAGCAGCTCACCTGGTCATAGCAATCAGCCCCAGCATTTT

J gene: TRBJ1-1
D gene: -
V gene: TRBV5-5
clone size: -
CDR3 protein: CASSLKASSEAFF
CDR3 DNA: TGTGCCAGCAGCTTGAAAGCCTCTAGTGAAGCTTTCTTT

J gene: TRBJ2-3
D gene: TRBD1
V gene: TRBV6-5
clone size: -
CDR3 protein: CASSSPTGISTDTQYF
CDR3 DNA: TGTGCCAGCAGTTCTCCGACAGGGATTAGCACAGATACGCAGTATTTT

J gene: TRBJ2-1
D gene: TRBD2
V gene: TRBV4-1
clone size: once
CDR3 protein: CASSQDGLADNEQFF
CDR3 DNA: TGCGCCAGCAGCCAAGACGGGCTAGCGGACAATGAGCAGTTCTTC

J gene: TRBJ1-5
D gene: -
V gene: TRBV6-6
clone size: few
CDR3 protein: CASSYWLDGSNQPQHF
CDR3 DNA: TGTGCCAGCAGTTATTGGCTGGACGGTAGCAATCAGCCCCAGCATTTT

J gene: TRBJ2-1
D gene: TRBD2
V gene: TRBV6-6
clone size: once
CDR3 protein: CASNHAGTSGYNEQFF
CDR3 DNA: TGTGCCAGCAACCATGCCGGGACTAGCGGATACAATGAGCAGTTCTTC

J gene: TRBJ1-4
D gene: -
V gene: TRBV7-2
clone size: -
CDR3 protein: CASSPVKASSEKLFF
CDR3 DNA: TGTGCCAGCAGCCCAGTCAAGGCGAGTAGTGAAAAACTGTTTTTT

J gene: TRBJ2-2
D gene: -
V gene: TRBV5-6
clone size: -
CDR3 protein: CASSFFGDTGELFF
CDR3 DNA: TGTGCCAGCAGCTTCTTCGGAGACACCGGGGAGCTGTTTTTT

J gene: TRBJ1-2
D gene: TRBD1
V gene: TRBV4-3
clone size: -
CDR3 protein: CASSQDEGAYGYTF
CDR3 DNA: TGCGCCAGCAGCCAAGATGAGGGGGCATATGGCTACACCTTC

J gene: TRBJ2-5
D gene: -
V gene: TRBV18
clone size: -
CDR3 protein: CASSPPGGGETQYF
CDR3 DNA: TGTGCCAGCTCACCACCGGGGGGTGGAGAGACCCAGTACTTC

J gene: TRBJ2-5
D gene: -
V gene: TRBV19
clone size: -
CDR3 protein: CASSTRGGAGETQYF
CDR3 DNA: TGTGCCAGTAGTACCAGGGGGGGCGCCGGGGAGACCCAGTACTTC

J gene: TRBJ1-4
D gene: -
V gene: TRBV7-9
clone size: few
CDR3 protein: CASSSALTNEKLFF
CDR3 DNA: TGTGCCAGCAGCTCAGCCTTAACTAATGAAAAACTGTTTTTT

J gene: TRBJ2-3
D gene: TRBD2
V gene: TRBV4-1
clone size: -
CDR3 protein: CASSQTHKRGVYTDTQYF
CDR3 DNA: TGCGCCAGCAGCCAAACTCACAAGCGGGGGGTCTACACAGATACGCAGTATTTT

J gene: TRBJ1-2
D gene: -
V gene: TRBV27
clone size: once
CDR3 protein: CASSPPGPRGYTF
CDR3 DNA: TGTGCCAGCAGTCCCCCAGGGCCACGGGGCTACACCTTC

J gene: TRBJ1-5
D gene: -
V gene: TRBV19
clone size: -
CDR3 protein: CASSIDGFYSRNQPQHF
CDR3 DNA: TGTGCCAGTAGTATAGATGGTTTCTATTCGAGGAATCAGCCCCAGCATTTT

J gene: TRBJ2-1
D gene: TRBD2
V gene: TRBV25-1
clone size: -
CDR3 protein: CASSELGLEDYNEQFF
CDR3 DNA: TGTGCCAGCAGTGAACTGGGACTAGAGGATTACAATGAGCAGTTCTTC

J gene: TRBJ2-5
D gene: -
V gene: TRBV28
clone size: -
CDR3 protein: CASRPPGRVQETQYF
CDR3 DNA: TGTGCCAGCAGGCCCCCGGGCAGGGTGCAGGAGACCCAGTACTTC

J gene: TRBJ2-2
D gene: TRBD2
V gene: TRBV5-6
clone size: -
CDR3 protein: CASSLAAGGPSTGELFF
CDR3 DNA: TGTGCCAGCAGCCTTGCGGCGGGAGGGCCGAGTACCGGGGAGCTGTTTTTT

J gene: TRBJ2-1
D gene: TRBD2
V gene: TRBV4-3
clone size: -
CDR3 protein: CASSQGAGQYNEQFF
CDR3 DNA: TGCGCCAGCAGCCAAGGAGCGGGGCAATACAATGAGCAGTTCTTC

J gene: TRBJ1-5
D gene: -
V gene: TRBV7-2
clone size: -
CDR3 protein: CASSLRPIGQGHQPQHF
CDR3 DNA: TGTGCCAGCAGCTTAAGACCCATAGGGCAGGGGCATCAGCCCCAGCATTTT

J gene: TRBJ2-6
D gene: -
V gene: TRBV6-5
clone size: once
CDR3 protein: CASSRDSSGANVLTF
CDR3 DNA: TGTGCCAGCAGTCGCGACAGCTCTGGGGCCAACGTCCTGACTTTC

J gene: TRBJ2-7
D gene: TRBD2
V gene: TRBV4-3
clone size: -
CDR3 protein: CASSRGTSGGREQYF
CDR3 DNA: TGCGCCAGCAGCCGAGGGACTAGCGGGGGCCGCGAGCAGTACTTC

J gene: TRBJ1-2
D gene: -
V gene: TRBV9
clone size: -
CDR3 protein: CASSPTAGVNYGYTF
CDR3 DNA: TGTGCCAGCAGCCCTACGGCGGGGGTTAACTATGGCTACACCTTC

J gene: TRBJ2-1
D gene: -
V gene: TRBV10-3
clone size: few
CDR3 protein: CAIRGLYNEQFF
CDR3 DNA: TGTGCCATCAGGGGGCTTTACAATGAGCAGTTCTTC

J gene: TRBJ2-7
D gene: TRBD2
V gene: TRBV2
clone size: -
CDR3 protein: CASSAGTSGTYEQYF
CDR3 DNA: TGTGCCAGCAGTGCAGGGACTAGCGGTACCTACGAGCAGTACTTC

J gene: TRBJ1-4
D gene: -
V gene: TRBV7-2
clone size: -
CDR3 protein: CASSKTDGRNEKLFF
CDR3 DNA: TGTGCCAGCAGCAAAACGGACGGAAGAAATGAAAAACTGTTTTTT

J gene: TRBJ2-7
D gene: -
V gene: TRBV13
clone size: -
CDR3 protein: CASSPRLAPHAYEQYF
CDR3 DNA: TGTGCCAGCAGCCCGCGACTGGCCCCCCACGCTTACGAGCAGTACTTC

J gene: TRBJ1-6
D gene: -
V gene: TRBV5-4
clone size: -
CDR3 protein: CASNNGGDTYNSPLHF
CDR3 DNA: TGTGCCAGCAATAACGGGGGGGACACCTATAATTCACCCCTCCACTTT

J gene: TRBJ2-1
D gene: TRBD2
V gene: TRBV7-2
clone size: -
CDR3 protein: CASSFRTSGRNEQFF
CDR3 DNA: TGTGCCAGCAGCTTTCGTACTAGCGGGAGAAATGAGCAGTTCTTC

J gene: TRBJ1-4
D gene: -
V gene: TRBV19
clone size: -
CDR3 protein: CASSRTAPEANEKLFF
CDR3 DNA: TGTGCCAGTAGTAGGACAGCCCCCGAAGCTAATGAAAAACTGTTTTTT

J gene: TRBJ1-3
D gene: -
V gene: TRBV6-1
clone size: once
CDR3 protein: CASSERTFGVSGNTIYF
CDR3 DNA: TGTGCCAGCAGTGAAAGGACTTTCGGGGTCTCTGGAAACACCATATATTTT

J gene: TRBJ1-4
D gene: -
V gene: TRBV30
clone size: -
CDR3 protein: CAWSVPWGGANEKLFF
CDR3 DNA: TGTGCCTGGAGTGTACCCTGGGGGGGGGCTAATGAAAAACTGTTTTTT

J gene: TRBJ2-7
D gene: -
V gene: TRBV5-6
clone size: -
CDR3 protein: CASSSTPSYEQYF
CDR3 DNA: TGTGCCAGCAGCTCGACACCCTCCTACGAGCAGTACTTC

J gene: TRBJ2-1
D gene: TRBD2
V gene: TRBV4-2
clone size: -
CDR3 protein: CASSQEGELAGYNEQFF
CDR3 DNA: TGTGCCAGCAGCCAAGAGGGGGAACTAGCGGGATACAATGAGCAGTTCTTC

J gene: TRBJ2-3
D gene: -
V gene: TRBV7-3
clone size: -
CDR3 protein: CASSPGPLYTQYF
CDR3 DNA: TGTGCCAGCAGCCCTGGACCGCTATATACGCAGTATTTT

J gene: TRBJ2-1
D gene: -
V gene: TRBV7-9
clone size: -
CDR3 protein: CASSLSSGQGSYNEQFF
CDR3 DNA: TGTGCCAGCAGCTTAAGCTCGGGTCAGGGCTCCTACAATGAGCAGTTCTTC

J gene: TRBJ2-7
D gene: -
V gene: TRBV10-3
clone size: -
CDR3 protein: CAISEGQQLGEQYF
CDR3 DNA: TGTGCCATCAGTGAGGGTCAACAGTTGGGTGAGCAGTACTTC

J gene: TRBJ1-3
D gene: -
V gene: TRBV7-9
clone size: -
CDR3 protein: CASSLDGSSGNTIYF
CDR3 DNA: TGTGCCAGCAGCTTAGATGGATCCTCTGGAAACACCATATATTTT

J gene: TRBJ2-7
D gene: -
V gene: TRBV7-9
clone size: -
CDR3 protein: CASSATSYEQYF
CDR3 DNA: TGTGCCAGCAGCGCCACGAGCTACGAGCAGTACTTC

J gene: TRBJ2-1
D gene: TRBD2
V gene: TRBV19
clone size: once
CDR3 protein: CASSGLAGFNEQFF
CDR3 DNA: TGTGCCAGTAGTGGGTTAGCGGGATTCAATGAGCAGTTCTTC

J gene: TRBJ1-2
D gene: -
V gene: TRBV7-8
clone size: -
CDR3 protein: CASSLDDPTRLSNYGYTF
CDR3 DNA: TGTGCCAGCAGCTTAGACGACCCAACACGACTTTCTAACTATGGCTACACCTTC

J gene: TRBJ1-1
D gene: -
V gene: TRBV30
clone size: -
CDR3 protein: CAWSKAGVRTEAFF
CDR3 DNA: TGTGCCTGGAGTAAGGCGGGCGTGAGGACTGAAGCTTTCTTT

J gene: TRBJ2-3
D gene: TRBD2
V gene: TRBV5-4
clone size: -
CDR3 protein: CASSKGLAARTDTQYF
CDR3 DNA: TGTGCCAGCAGCAAAGGACTAGCCGCCCGCACAGATACGCAGTATTTT

J gene: TRBJ1-2
D gene: TRBD1
V gene: TRBV5-6
clone size: -
CDR3 protein: CASRPPGQGVFPNYGYTF
CDR3 DNA: TGTGCCAGCAGGCCCCCGGGACAGGGTGTTTTTCCTAACTATGGCTACACCTTC

J gene: TRBJ2-7
D gene: -
V gene: TRBV5-5
clone size: -
CDR3 protein: CASSFEGNRVYEQYF
CDR3 DNA: TGTGCCAGCAGCTTTGAGGGGAATAGAGTCTACGAGCAGTACTTC